What follows are 18 T cell receptor beta chains derived from one specimen sequenced in a study of T cell clones after liver transplantation. TCRdb's table, derived via immunoSEQ multiplex PCR, lists solely in-frame clones and lacks some. In the table there are approximately 18,000 clones, around 89% of which are singletons. The sample was CD8+ T cells from blood, taken 46 months after liver transplant. The receptors were gathered from a human patient who received a liver transplant. The T cells may partly be graft donor cells.

This sequence joins TRBV5-1 and TRBJ1-4; 10 bases line up with TRBD1. V lost 2 bases, J lost 7 bases, and 8 bases stayed unmatched. Per the germline V gene, CDR1 is SGHRS and CDR2 is YFSETQ. CDR3 size: 16 residues. The chain's CDR3 is CASSFDRTGGREKLFF. Written as DNA, the CDR3 is TGCGCCAGCAGCTTCGACCGGACAGGGGGGCGTGAAAAACTGTTTTTT.

The chain is built from TRBV11-2 and TRBJ2-2; D remains unclear. The germline V gene has CDR1 SGHAT and CDR2 FQNNGV. Trimming took 5 bases from V and 5 from J, leaving 9 bases between them. The CDR3 loop spans 13 amino acids. This CDR3 reads CASSTPRTGELFF. The CDR3 coding sequence is TGTGCCAGCAGCACACCCCGGACCGGGGAGCTGTTTTTT.

The rearrangement uses TRBV2 and TRBJ2-2; D gene ambiguous. V was clipped by 5 bases and J by 0 bases, with 16 bases between them. Germline loops: CDR1 SNHLY, CDR2 FYNNEI. The CDR3 has 17 amino acids. CDR3 nucleotide sequence: TGTGCCAGCAGTTACCTCCCTGGAGAGTCGAACACCGGGGAGCTGTTTTTT. Translated: CASSYLPGESNTGELFF.

This rearrangement joins TRBV5-5 to TRBJ1-2, with 8 bases matching TRBD1. V was pared by 2 bases and J by 3 bases, with 3 bases of the junction left unmatched. The V gene's germline CDR1 is SGHKS and CDR2 YYEKEE (reference sequence). The CDR3 extends over 14 amino acids. Here the CDR3 DNA reads TGTGCCAGCAGCTTACAGGGGGTAGACTATGGCTACACCTTC. The encoded protein is CASSLQGVDYGYTF.

The chain couples TRBV9 to TRBJ2-1, with TRBD2 matching over 9 bases. Germline CDR1 and CDR2: SGDLS and YYNGEE. The CDR3 runs 13 residues. With V trimmed by 7 bases and J by 10 bases, 9 bases remained unmatched. The CDR3 DNA reads as TGTGCCAGCGGTAGCGGGAGTGCAGGGGAGCAGTTCTTC. Amino acids: CASGSGSAGEQFF.

This clone was seen a handful of times. J is TRBJ1-5 and V is TRBV27; D unclear. V was cut by 0 bases and J by 0 bases, with 9 bases left in between. CDR3 length equals 16 residues. CDR1 is MNHEY and CDR2 is SMNVEV in the germline V gene (reference sequence). The CDR3 here is CASSLSIATSNQPQHF. CDR3 nucleotide sequence: TGTGCCAGCAGTTTATCGATAGCCACTAGCAATCAGCCCCAGCATTTT.

The chain recombines TRBV28 with TRBJ2-3; 8 bases map to TRBD1. Germline CDR1 MDHEN, CDR2 SYDVKM. J lost 6 bases, V lost 6 bases, and 8 bases had no gene match. The CDR3 runs to 14 residues. DNA of the CDR3: TGTGCCAGCAGATCGGACAGGGAAGAGGATACGCAGTATTTT. Its protein is CASRSDREEDTQYF.

This sequence joins TRBV25-1 and TRBJ2-1; tentative D call: TRBD2 (6 bases). Per the germline V gene, CDR1 is MGHDK and CDR2 is SYGVNS. CDR3 length: 14 residues. V lost 2 bases and J 5 bases, leaving 10 bases between the germline ends. CDR3 nucleotides: TGTGCCAGCAGTGAACGGGGGACCAACAATGAGCAGTTCTTC. It codes for CASSERGTNNEQFF.

This clone is medium-sized (0.01 to 0.1%). A junction end diverges from the germline sequence, so it may reflect a read error. The rearrangement uses TRBV13 and TRBJ2-5; 12 positions match TRBD2. The CDR3 extends over 17 amino acids. From germline, CDR1 is PRHDT and CDR2 FYEKMQ (reference sequence). The CDR3 sequence: CASSLGGTSGPQETQYF. The DNA for the CDR3 is TGTGCCAGCAGCCTAGGGGGGACTAGCGGGCCGCAAGAGACCCAGTACTTC.

The chain uses TRBV6-5 and TRBJ1-1; D is possibly TRBD1 (6 bases). The germline V gene has CDR1 MNHEY and CDR2 SVGAGI. The V end was cut by 2 bases, the J end by 0 bases, with 7 bases between. This CDR3 has 14 amino acids. DNA for the CDR3: TGTGCCAGCAGTTACGGGGGGCTGAACACTGAAGCTTTCTTT. This encodes CASSYGGLNTEAFF.

The J gene is TRBJ1-2, the V gene TRBV9; 8 bases match TRBD1. With V trimmed by 0 bases and J by 6 bases, 4 bases remained unmatched. This CDR3 comprises 14 residues. Germline V CDR1 and CDR2: SGDLS, YYNGEE. DNA of the CDR3: TGTGCCAGCAGCGTAGTACCAGGGGGCGATGGCTACACCTTC. Protein product: CASSVVPGGDGYTF.

This rearrangement joins TRBV27 to TRBJ2-7; 9 bases agree with TRBD1. Trimming at V came to 2 bases and at J to 5 bases, leaving 4 bases not matched to a gene. This CDR3 contains 14 residues. CDR1 and CDR2 from the germline V gene are MNHEY and SMNVEV (reference sequence). The CDR3 bases are TGTGCCAGCAGTTTAGGGGACAGGGTCCACGAGCAGTACTTC. It specifies CASSLGDRVHEQYF.

The chain is built from TRBV29-1 and TRBJ2-3; D not certain. Germline V gene data show CDR1 as SQVTM and CDR2 as ANQGSEA. The CDR3 consists of 10 residues. The CDR3 reads CSGLADTQYF. The CDR3 nucleotides read TGCAGTGGGCTAGCAGATACGCAGTATTTT.

The gene calls are TRBV19 and TRBJ1-1; 8 bases agree with TRBD1. The CDR3 runs 13 residues. The V gene end was trimmed by 3 bases and the J gene end by 4 bases; junction bases not matched to a gene: 1. Germline CDR1 reads LNHDA; CDR2 reads SQIVND (reference sequence). CDR3 nucleotide sequence: TGTGCCAGTAGTATCCAGGGGGCCACTGAAGCTTTCTTT. Its protein product is CASSIQGATEAFF.

The chain recombines TRBV7-3 with TRBJ1-2; 8 bases match TRBD1. There are 14 residues in the CDR3. J was trimmed by 6 bases and V by 3 bases; bases with no gene match: 6. From germline, CDR1 is SGHTA and CDR2 FQGTGA. CDR3 sequence (DNA): TGTGCCAGCAGCTTTGACCCAGGGGGCGATGGCTACACCTTC. Translated: CASSFDPGGDGYTF.

The V call is TRBV7-8, the J call TRBJ2-7; no reliable D call. The V gene lost 5 bases and the J gene lost 6 bases, with 14 bases spanning the gap. CDR1 and CDR2 from the germline V gene are SGHVS and FQNEAQ. There are 13 residues in the CDR3. The CDR3, as DNA: TGTGCCAGCAGCCCGACTCCGTTCGGCGAGCAGTACTTC. The encoded protein is CASSPTPFGEQYF. Full variable domain (remainder filled in from reference TRBV7-8 and TRBJ2-7): GAGVSQSPRYKVAKRGQDVALRCDPISGHVSLFWYQQALGQGPEFLTYFQNEAQLDKSGLPSDRFFAERPEGSVSTLKIQRTQQEDSAVYLCASSPTPFGEQYFGPGTRLTVT.

V is TRBV5-4 and J is TRBJ2-7; perhaps TRBD2 as D (5 bases). The CDR3 spans 14 residues. Trimming took off 3 bases at V and 3 bases at J, with 13 bases between the two ends. Germline V gives CDR1 SGHNT, CDR2 YYREEE (reference sequence). In DNA, the CDR3 is TGTGCCAGCAGCTCGGCGGACTTCAACTACGAGCAGTACTTC. As protein: CASSSADFNYEQYF.

The gene calls are TRBV18 and TRBJ1-1; no clear D. Trimming left V 3 bases short and J 1 base short, with 9 bases between. Germline V gene sequence: CDR1 KGHSH, CDR2 LQKENI. This CDR3 has 14 amino acids. CDR3 DNA sequence: TGTGCCAGCTCACCGCCGGGCCAGAACACTGAAGCTTTCTTT. It codes for CASSPPGQNTEAFF.